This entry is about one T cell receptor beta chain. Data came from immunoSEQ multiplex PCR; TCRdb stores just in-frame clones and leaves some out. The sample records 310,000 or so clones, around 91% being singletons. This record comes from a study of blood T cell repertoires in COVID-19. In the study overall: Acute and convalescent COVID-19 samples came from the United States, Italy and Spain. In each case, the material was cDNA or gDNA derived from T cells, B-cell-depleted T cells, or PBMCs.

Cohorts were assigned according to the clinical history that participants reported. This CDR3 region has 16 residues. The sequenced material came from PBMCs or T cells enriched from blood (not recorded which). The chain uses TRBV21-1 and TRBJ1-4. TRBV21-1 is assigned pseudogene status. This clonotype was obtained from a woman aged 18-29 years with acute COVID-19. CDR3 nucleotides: TGTGCCAGCACCAATCACCCGGGAGAAACTAATGAAAAACTGTTTTTT. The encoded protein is CASTNHPGETNEKLFF.